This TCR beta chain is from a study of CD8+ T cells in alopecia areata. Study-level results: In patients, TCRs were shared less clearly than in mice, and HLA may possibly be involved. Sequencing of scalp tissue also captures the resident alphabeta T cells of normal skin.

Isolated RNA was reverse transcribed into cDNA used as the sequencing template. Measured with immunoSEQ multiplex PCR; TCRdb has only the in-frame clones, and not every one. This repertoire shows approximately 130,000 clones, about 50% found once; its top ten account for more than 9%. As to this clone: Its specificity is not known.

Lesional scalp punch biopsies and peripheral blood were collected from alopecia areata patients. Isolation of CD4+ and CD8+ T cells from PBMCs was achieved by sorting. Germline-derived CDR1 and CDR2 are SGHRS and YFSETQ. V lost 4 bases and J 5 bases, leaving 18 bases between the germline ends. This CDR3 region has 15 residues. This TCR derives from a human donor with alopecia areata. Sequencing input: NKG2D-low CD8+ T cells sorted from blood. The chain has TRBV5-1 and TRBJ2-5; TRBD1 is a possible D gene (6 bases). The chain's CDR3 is CASSAGTLGEETQYF. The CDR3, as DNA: TGCGCCAGCAGCGCCGGGACACTGGGGGAGGAGACCCAGTACTTC.